The next 21 T cell receptor beta chains were all read from a single sample in a study of Graves' ophthalmopathy and Graves' hyperthyroidism. Amplification of TCR beta CDR3 regions used RNA transcripts. RT-PCR in the first round used HTBI primers; a second-round multiplex PCR followed. Using its own MiXCR run on the multiplex PCR reads, TCRdb lists one record per CDR3 protein. The sample yields approximately 540,000 distinct CDR3 sequences, approximately 35% seen once. Sample: peripheral blood or thyroid tissue (not recorded which). The receptors come from an adult man with Graves' hyperthyroidism.

This chain links TRBV5-1 with TRBJ2-5; 8 bases are a match to TRBD1. CDR1 SGHRS and CDR2 YFSETQ come from the germline V gene. The CDR3 length is 14 residues. The trim removed 0 bases at V and 4 bases at J, leaving 2 bases unmatched. The CDR3, as DNA: TGCGCCAGCAGCTTGGACCAGGGGGCAGAGACCCAGTACTTC. It yields the protein CASSLDQGAETQYF.

About this clonotype: This clone may be a read error of a much larger clone one base away. This chain links TRBV6-1 with TRBJ1-5; 7 bases align to TRBD1. Trimming removed 4 bases from V and 11 bases from J; junction bases left unmatched: 20. The CDR3 is 17 amino acids. Germline assignment: CDR1 MNHNS and CDR2 SASEGT. CDR3: CASSALARTGPYSTQHF. As DNA, the CDR3 is TGTGCCAGCAGTGCCCTCGCACGGACAGGACCTTATTCGACCCAGCATTTT.

Comment on this clonotype: Just one base apart from a much larger clone, this may be a read error. The V gene is TRBV6-5, the J gene TRBJ1-2; 10 bases line up with TRBD1. The CDR3 is 14 residues long. CDR1 is MNHEY, CDR2 SVGAGI, per germline. The CDR3 DNA reads as TGTGCCAGCAGATCTCCGGGACAGGGGATTGGCTGCACCTTC. It encodes CASRSPGQGIGCTF.

The genes are TRBV19 and TRBJ2-7, with 7 bases lining up with TRBD2. The V gene's germline CDR1 is LNHDA and CDR2 SQIVND (reference sequence). Losses at the gene ends were 3 bases for V and 4 bases for J; bases not matched to a gene: 3. The CDR3 runs to 13 residues. Here the CDR3 reads CASSIGREYEQYF. In nucleotides, the CDR3 is TGTGCCAGTAGTATCGGGCGGGAGTACGAGCAGTACTTC.

This clonotype was seen more than once but under ten times. One end of the junction fails to match germline, which may point to a read error. The chain employs TRBV7-9 and TRBJ2-2; D may be TRBD1 or TRBD2 (5 bases each). Germline-derived CDR1 and CDR2 are SEHNR and FQNEAQ (reference sequence). This CDR3 is 16 amino acids long. This CDR3 is CASSLGTGLGTGELFF. The CDR3 nucleotides are TGCGCCAGCAGCTTGGGTACAGGACTCGGCACCGGGGAGCTGTTTTTT.

The chain joins TRBV4-1 to TRBJ2-5, with D perhaps TRBD1 (5 bases). The J call is uncertain, as TRBJ2-1 better fits the DNA end. The CDR3 runs 13 residues. CDR1 and CDR2 from the germline V gene are MGHRA and YSYEKL. In nucleotides, the CDR3 is TGCGCCAGCAGCCAAACAGGAGTTGATGAGCAGTTCTTC. The encoded protein is CASSQTGVDEQFF.

The V call is TRBV19, the J call TRBJ2-7; D is unclear. There are 14 residues in the CDR3. Deletions cut 3 bases from V and 3 bases from J, with 12 bases between. The germline CDR1 and CDR2 sequences are LNHDA and SQIVND (reference sequence). The CDR3 spells CASSILVDFYEQYF. The CDR3 bases are TGTGCCAGTAGTATCCTAGTTGACTTCTACGAGCAGTACTTC.

For this clonotype: Given a much more abundant clone one base away, this may be a read error. V usage is TRBV10-3 and J usage is TRBJ2-7; unclear D gene. The germline V gene has CDR1 ENHRY and CDR2 SYGVKD. The length of the CDR3 is 13 residues. The CDR3 loop is CAIRSAATYGQYF. CDR3 in DNA: TGTGCCATCAGGTCGGCAGCCACCTACGGGCAGTACTTC.

There are many counts of this clonotype. This chain connects TRBV28 to TRBJ2-7, with D possibly being TRBD2 (5 bases). V lost 5 bases and J 4 bases, leaving 6 bases between the germline ends. Germline V gene data show CDR1 as MDHEN and CDR2 as SYDVKM. The CDR3 spans 11 residues. This CDR3 is CASSREYEQYF. The CDR3, as DNA: TGTGCCAGCAGTCGGGAATACGAGCAGTACTTC.

This clonotype was picked up many times. The genes are TRBV7-8 and TRBJ1-2; D is unclear. V was trimmed by 5 bases and J by 0 bases, leaving 10 bases between them. Germline V gene lookup returns CDR1 SGHVS and CDR2 FQNEAQ. The CDR3 is 14 residues long. For the CDR3, the DNA is TGTGCCAGCAGCCCTGACGGGACTAACTATGGCTACACCTTC. As protein: CASSPDGTNYGYTF.

The CDR3 here is CASSAGTGGRGWYGYTF. For the CDR3, the DNA is TGTGCCAGCAGCGCCGGGACAGGGGGCCGAGGATGGTATGGCTACACCTTC. The V and J genes are TRBV5-6 and TRBJ1-2, with 12 nucleotides matching TRBD1. The germline V gene has CDR1 SGHDT and CDR2 YYEEEE. This CDR3 comprises 17 residues. The V segment lost 4 bases and the J segment 5 bases; nucleotides outside the gene matches: 12.

This clonotype was found a few times. The rearrangement joins TRBV6-1 to TRBJ1-2; D is uncertain. Germline CDR1 and CDR2: MNHNS and SASEGT. This CDR3 has 16 amino acids. V lost 2 bases and J lost 5, with 18 bases in between. CDR3 DNA: TGTGCCAGCAGTGAACTGTTATCGCCAGGCCCTTATGGCTACACCTTC. It yields the protein CASSELLSPGPYGYTF.

This sequence joins TRBV2 and TRBJ2-7, with 10 bases matching TRBD1. The CDR3 contains 13 residues. Germline-derived CDR1 and CDR2 are SNHLY and FYNNEI. Losses at the gene ends were 7 bases for V and 7 bases for J; bases not matched to a gene: 7. CDR3 protein: CASTRDRGNEQYF. CDR3 DNA sequence: TGTGCCAGCACCCGGGACAGGGGCAATGAGCAGTACTTC.

Regarding this clonotype: Just one base apart from a much larger clone, this may be a read error. The CDR3 bases are TGTGCCAGCGGCGTAGACAGTTCGGCATCCTACGAGCAGTACTTC. This sequence encodes CASGVDSSASYEQYF. The chain is built from TRBV9 and TRBJ2-7; maybe TRBD1 (5 bases). Germline V CDR1 and CDR2: SGDLS, YYNGEE. The CDR3 has 15 amino acids.

This clonotype is categorized as medium-sized (0.01 to 0.1%). J is TRBJ1-1 and V is TRBV2; D is uncertain. CDR1 and CDR2 from the germline V gene are SNHLY and FYNNEI. The CDR3 loop spans 13 amino acids. Trimming shortened V by 7 bases and J by 1 base, and 10 bases separated the two germline ends. The DNA of the CDR3 is TGTGCCAGCACCTTTTCGGCGAACACTGAAGCTTTCTTT. It yields the protein CASTFSANTEAFF.

Many counts were recorded for this clonotype. The rearrangement links TRBV7-2 to TRBJ1-1; possible D gene TRBD1, 6 bases. This CDR3 has 17 residues. Trimming took off 2 bases at V and 3 bases at J, with 19 bases between the two ends. Germline-derived CDR1 and CDR2 are SGHTA and FQGNSA. CDR3 amino acids: CASSLRWSRGADTEAFF. The CDR3 nucleotides are TGTGCCAGCAGCTTAAGGTGGTCCAGGGGCGCGGACACTGAAGCTTTCTTT.

With respect to this clonotype: As the CDR3 is not closed by the conserved phenylalanine or tryptophan, this likely results from a read error. The limits of the CDR3 on the DNA are not certain, so only TCRdb's listed CDR3 is given. V is TRBV11-2 and J is TRBJ2-5; TRBD2, the D gene given by the table, was not confirmed from the DNA. In germline, CDR1 is SGHAT, CDR2 FQNNGV. The CDR3 numbers 8 amino acids, ends counted. CDR3 region: CASSRRTS.

This clonotype was detected many times. V is TRBV6-6 and J is TRBJ2-5; 9 bases agree with TRBD1. The CDR3 contains 13 residues. Germline assignment: CDR1 MNHNY and CDR2 SVGAGI (reference sequence). Trimming at V came to 5 bases and at J to 9 bases, leaving 7 bases not matched to a gene. CDR3 nucleotides: TGTGCCAGCAGTAGCGGGACAGGGAGAGCCCAGTACTTC. It translates to CASSSGTGRAQYF.

This clonotype has a handful of counts. The junction and the germline gene differ at one end; a read error may be behind it. This chain uses TRBV5-1 with TRBJ2-2; 8 positions agree with TRBD1. The CDR3 covers 15 residues. Germline CDR1 SGHRS, CDR2 YFSETQ. CDR3 coding DNA: TGTGCCAGCAGCTTAGGCAGGGGGCCCACCGGGGAGCTGTTTTTT. Its translation: CASSLGRGPTGELFF.

In this sample, this clonotype turned up many times. The CDR3 loop is CASSLAVRGRWTGELFF. The CDR3 DNA follows: TGTGCCAGCAGCTTAGCCGTCCGCGGGAGATGGACCGGGGAGCTGTTTTTT. The chain employs TRBV7-9 and TRBJ2-2; TRBD2 agrees at 7 bases. The germline V gene has CDR1 SEHNR and CDR2 FQNEAQ (reference sequence). The trim removed 0 bases at V and 5 bases at J, leaving 9 bases unmatched. The CDR3 has 17 amino acids.

Ten or more counts support this clonotype. V is TRBV5-8 and J is TRBJ2-7; D is undetermined. The CDR3 totals 14 residues. CDR1 is SGHTS, CDR2 YDEGEE, per germline. V was trimmed by 1 base and J by 0 bases, leaving 8 bases between them. CDR3 loop: CASSLQSFSYEQYF. CDR3 coding DNA: TGTGCCAGCAGCTTGCAAAGCTTCTCCTACGAGCAGTACTTC.